The clone carrying this T cell receptor (beta chain) was observed many times. Antigen unknown. Synthesis of cDNA was carried out by template-switch 5'RACE. The reaction used 10-nucleotide random UMIs. MiXCR, run by TCRdb on the 5' RACE reads, gives a single entry per CDR3 protein. The sample yields tens of thousands of distinct CDR3 sequences, approximately 13% seen once. This entry belongs to a study of neurological immune-mediated disorders. Time point defined: longitudinal time-point 2. The CDR3 consists of 15 residues. V lost 4 bases to trimming and J lost 1 base; unmatched junction nucleotides: 5. General observations from the study: Private repertoires in all groups were suggested by the absence of shared CDR3 amino acid sequences among expanded clones across subjects. The level of TCR clonal expansion was highest in patients with HTLV-1-associated myelopathy and lowest in multiple sclerosis, where it fell below the level seen in healthy controls.

The sample consisted of PBMCs. The gene calls are TRBV12-3 or TRBV12-4 and TRBJ2-3; 7 bases match TRBD1. This receptor was obtained from a woman aged 40 to 50 in good health. The DNA for the CDR3 is TGTGCCAGCAGTTCTCTCGGGACAGGCACAGATACGCAGTATTTT. Protein sequence: CASSSLGTGTDTQYF.